This TCR beta chain appears in the sequencing data of a study of T cells in Graves' hyperthyroidism and ophthalmopathy (dated by TCRdb to the late 2010s). With regard to the full study: Peripheral blood was sampled at the time of initial diagnosis, prior to any treatment. A discovery cohort of about a hundred patients, about 44 with Graves' ophthalmopathy and fewer than 65 with stable Graves' hyperthyroidism, was used to find distinguishing TCR V-J signatures. Whether ophthalmopathy could be predicted prospectively was tested in an independent validation cohort made up of about 18 hyperthyroidism patients plus 17 patients who later progressed to ophthalmopathy. The 80 to 100 discovery patients were randomly divided into training and test sets at a 7:3 ratio. In several Graves' hyperthyroidism patients, the study also compared T-cell repertoires from thyroid tissue with T-cell repertoires from blood. After sampling, hyperthyroidism patients received methimazole starting at 30 mg daily, and ophthalmopathy patients received high-dose intravenous methylprednisolone. TCR Vbeta CDR3 sequencing of 135 peripheral blood samples (more than 40 ophthalmopathy, about 75 hyperthyroidism and about 17 progressor patients) is reported in the paper. Paper-wide results and their limitations: Most expanded thyroid clonotypes (frequency above 0.001) were also detected in blood, a finding suggesting that blood repertoires may reflect thyroid immune responses. Ophthalmopathy was separated from stable hyperthyroidism by a 13 V-J signature model, with approximately 86% sensitivity and about 84% specificity obtained in cross-validation and 80%/75% obtained in testing. No statistical method was used to set the sample size in advance, and investigators knew the group allocation. In validation, the model predicted progression to ophthalmopathy a median of roughly 6.2 months before onset, with over 60% sensitivity and about 72% specificity.

This clonotype was found a few times. Its recognized antigen is unknown. Base-call qualities are not available, and no considerably larger clone is one nucleotide away. Amplification of TCR beta CDR3 regions was carried out from RNA transcripts. For the first round of RT-PCR on the TCR CDR3, the HTBI primer set was used together with the Qiagen OneStep RT-PCR kit. Libraries were constructed in a second round of multiplex PCR, after which size selection and purification were carried out. Libraries were sequenced paired-end with 100 bp reads on an Illumina HiSeq2000. Turning to the authors' computational methods: SOAPnuke was used to process the raw data, with reads discarded if the reads contained adapters or uncalled bases, had a mean Phred below 15, or lacked an exact constant-primer or identifier match. High-quality paired reads were merged with COPE v1.2.5, and unique nucleotide sequences were defined as clonotypes. MiTCR v1.1 was used to align the clonotypes against IMGT TRBV, TRBD and TRBJ reference segments. The analysis included only V-J combinations with a frequency above 0.0001, which together covered more than 99% of the repertoires. The TCS score was defined as the ratio of F50 (clonal expansion) to E x V (chaos), calculated using BLOSUM62-based TCRdist between CDR3 peptides within each V-J. Welch's t-statistics and random forest reduced around 510 V-J features to roughly 13, which were used in a naive Bayes classifier (R e1071). The public reads were run again by TCRdb, first through fastp at Q25 and then through MiXCR, and only productive beta chains were kept. Each entry merges the rows of one CDR3 protein and shows their most common DNA and genes. Here the V and J calls rest on TCRdb's processing, not on the authors' analysis. Counted in this sample were a few hundred thousand distinct CDR3 sequences; about 21% of them appeared once. Under 55% of the sample is in the top ten clones.

Stable Graves' hyperthyroidism was defined as the absence of progression to ophthalmopathy over 18 months of follow-up. Hyperthyroidism patients were newly diagnosed, had a disease duration of under 2 months, and were aged 18 to 65 years. The study excluded patients with uncontrolled infections, other autoimmune diseases, pregnancy or lactation. Diagnoses were based on clinical symptoms, serum thyroxine and TRAb, thyroid ultrasound and orbital computed tomography. PBMCs were isolated from 10 ml of fresh peripheral blood by Ficoll-Paque density gradient centrifugation. Total RNA was extracted with Trizol reagent, and quality was checked on an Agilent 2100 Bioanalyzer. The CDR3 starts with the cysteine, ends with the phenylalanine, and has 16 residues. The entry retains the CDR3 DNA only, 48 bases that are in frame from base 1. CDR1 and CDR2 were assigned from the germline V gene as SGHRS and YFSETQ. V gives up 1 base and J gives up 4 bases, and the segment between their germline ends measures 15 bases.

The TCR comes from a woman in her forties or fifties with Graves' hyperthyroidism. Recombination connected TRBV5-1 to TRBJ1-3; the D gene remains uncertain. Sequenced sample: blood. The CDR3 amino acid sequence is: CASSLRAGSSGNTIYF. The DNA sequence is given as TGCGCCAGCAGCTTGAGGGCCGGGAGTTCCGGAAACACCATATATTTT.